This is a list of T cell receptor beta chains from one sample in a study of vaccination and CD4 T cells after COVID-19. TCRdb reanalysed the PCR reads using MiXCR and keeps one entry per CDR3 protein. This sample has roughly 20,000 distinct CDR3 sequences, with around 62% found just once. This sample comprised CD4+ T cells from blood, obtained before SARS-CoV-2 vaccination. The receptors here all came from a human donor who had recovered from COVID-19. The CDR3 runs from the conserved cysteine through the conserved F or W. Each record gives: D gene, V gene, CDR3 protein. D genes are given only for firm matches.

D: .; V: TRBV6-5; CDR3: CASSYMAEQYF
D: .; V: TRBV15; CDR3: CVTLILTRRQFYGYTF
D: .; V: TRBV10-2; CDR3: CAASEMRANEAFF
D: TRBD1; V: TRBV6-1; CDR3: CASREQGALNTEAFF
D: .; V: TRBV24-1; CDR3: CATSDLGSPNTGELFF
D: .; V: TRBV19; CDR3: CASSINGGVGDTQYF
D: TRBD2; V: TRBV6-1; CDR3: CASSPGTSARVQYF
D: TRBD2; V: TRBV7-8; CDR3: CASSLLAGANNEQFF
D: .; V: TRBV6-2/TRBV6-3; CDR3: CASSYWGNQPQHF
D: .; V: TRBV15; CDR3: CATSRTAGEQYF
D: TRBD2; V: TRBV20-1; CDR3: CSAWGLAGQETQYF
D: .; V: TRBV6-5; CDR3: CASSYDLPSSSYNSPLHF
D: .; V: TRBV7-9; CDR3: CASSLGRVDNEQFF
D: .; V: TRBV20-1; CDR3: CSARGYTNTGELFF
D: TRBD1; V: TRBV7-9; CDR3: CASSSPRGTGVYNEQFF
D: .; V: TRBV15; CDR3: CATSRRGRGVQPQHF
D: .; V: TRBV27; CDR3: CASSPIIKRENQPQHF
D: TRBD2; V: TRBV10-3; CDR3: CAIRGTSGNYEQYF
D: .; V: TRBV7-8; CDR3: CASSLGPDTQYF
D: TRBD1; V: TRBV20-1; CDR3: CSGITGVSTEAFF
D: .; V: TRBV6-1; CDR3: CASSEAPTGWSTDTQYF
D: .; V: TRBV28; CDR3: CASSPRVVQPQHF
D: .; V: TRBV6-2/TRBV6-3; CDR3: CASKTGRRANQPQHF
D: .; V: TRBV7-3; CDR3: CASSLTPGRYSEQYF
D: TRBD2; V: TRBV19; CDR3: CASSWLLAQNTGELFF
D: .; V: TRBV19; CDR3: CASSRSGDHSNQPQHF
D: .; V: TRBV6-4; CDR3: CASSDWGYLPLHF
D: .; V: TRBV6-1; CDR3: CASKDGQTDYGYTF
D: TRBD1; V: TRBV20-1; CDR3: CSAKRQGASRSYEQYF
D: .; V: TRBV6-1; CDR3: CASSVDREYQETQYF
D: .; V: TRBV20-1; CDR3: CSAYNSNQPQHF
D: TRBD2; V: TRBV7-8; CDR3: CASSRRTSSYNEQFF
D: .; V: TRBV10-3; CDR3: CAISGPGTTSTDTQYF
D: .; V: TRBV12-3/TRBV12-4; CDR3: CASSLNRVSGETQYF
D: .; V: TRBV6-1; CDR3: CASSGGAGAETQYF
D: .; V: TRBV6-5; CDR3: CASSSQMGGGTEAFF
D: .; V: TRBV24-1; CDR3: CATSDYGYEQYF
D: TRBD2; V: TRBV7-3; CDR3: CASSLGLADEQYF
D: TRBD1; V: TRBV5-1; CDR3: CASSLQGVTEAFF
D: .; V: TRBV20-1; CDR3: CSGRAQTGTFFHEQFF
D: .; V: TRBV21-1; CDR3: CASSNYPGAGAIDEQYF
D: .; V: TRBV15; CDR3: CATSEGRGWGLEFF